These 22 T cell receptor beta chains were all obtained from the same sample, sequenced in a study of response to subunit inactivated influenza vaccine. A single record per CDR3 protein comes from TCRdb applying MiXCR to the RT-PCR reads. Among about 780,000 distinct CDR3 sequences listed, about a fifth were seen once. The source material was PBMCs from blood, sampled 5 days after vaccination. These receptors came from a man aged 45-65 years who received an inactivated influenza vaccine.

The chain carries TRBV5-5 and TRBJ1-4, with 7 bases matching TRBD1. Unmatched junction bases numbered 5, after V lost 4 bases and J lost 5 bases. The CDR3 runs 14 residues. CDR1 is SGHKS and CDR2 is YYEKEE in the germline V gene (reference sequence). The DNA for the CDR3 is TGTGCCAGCAGCGATCTGACAGGGAATGAAAAACTGTTTTTT. As protein: CASSDLTGNEKLFF.

V and J are TRBV30 and TRBJ2-1, with unresolved D. The CDR3 consists of 11 residues. Per the germline V gene, CDR1 is GTSNPN and CDR2 is SVGIG (reference sequence). The V end was cut by 2 bases, the J end by 4 bases, with 3 bases between. For the CDR3, the DNA is TGTGCCTGGAGTCAGTACAATGAGCAGTTCTTC. Protein: CAWSQYNEQFF.

The chain uses TRBV7-6 and TRBJ1-1; D call uncertain. CDR1 is SGHVS and CDR2 is FNYEAQ in the germline V gene. The CDR3 extends over 15 amino acids. Trimming left V 5 bases short and J 2 bases short, with 15 bases between. CDR3 DNA: TGTGCCAGCAGCAAGGGTTTCAACCTTAACACTGAAGCTTTCTTT. Residues: CASSKGFNLNTEAFF.

This clonotype occurred a few times. The chain has TRBV20-1 and TRBJ1-2; TRBD1 aligns across 12 bases. J lost 2 bases, V lost 3 bases, and 4 bases had no gene match. This CDR3 region has 15 residues. CDR1 DFQATT and CDR2 SNEGSKA come from the germline V gene (reference sequence). This chain's CDR3 is CSARGQGAHNYGYTF. The CDR3 DNA follows: TGCAGTGCTAGGGGACAGGGGGCGCACAACTATGGCTACACCTTC.

The chain recombines TRBV7-9 with TRBJ1-1; D gene unclear. Germline lookup yields CDR1 SEHNR and CDR2 FQNEAQ (reference sequence). The CDR3 runs to 14 residues. V lost 2 bases and J lost 2, with 9 bases in between. The CDR3 is CASSLLQPNTEAFF. The CDR3 nucleotides are TGTGCCAGCAGCTTATTACAGCCCAACACTGAAGCTTTCTTT. Based on the CDR3 plus reference TRBV7-9 and TRBJ1-1, the full variable domain is DTGVSQNPRHKITKRGQNVTFRCDPISEHNRLYWYRQTLGQGPEFLTYFQNEAQLEKSRLLSDRFSAERPKGSFSTLEIQRTEQGDSAMYLCASSLLQPNTEAFFGQGTRLTVV.

This clonotype was observed at least ten times. The chain combines TRBV6-1 with TRBJ1-1, with D perhaps TRBD1 (5 bases). CDR1 and CDR2 (germline): MNHNS, SASEGT. The CDR3 length is 13 residues. The V and J ends lost 5 bases and 2 bases respectively, with 9 bases between them. The CDR3 coding sequence is TGTGCCAGCAGTCCCGGGACCAACACTGAAGCTTTCTTT. This gives the protein CASSPGTNTEAFF.

This clonotype is a singleton in its sample. V usage is TRBV12-5 and J usage is TRBJ2-1; TRBD2 agrees at 16 bases. Germline V gene sequence: CDR1 LGHNT, CDR2 FRNRAP. This CDR3 has 19 residues. V dropped 0 bases and J dropped 4; count of bases not matched to a gene: 6. The CDR3: CASGLVGTSGRASYNEQFF. The CDR3 DNA is TGTGCTAGTGGTTTGGTTGGGACTAGCGGGAGGGCCTCGTACAATGAGCAGTTCTTC.

This clonotype was detected ten times or more. The gene calls are TRBV10-3 and TRBJ2-3; no definite D call. The germline gives CDR1 ENHRY, CDR2 SYGVKD. The CDR3 sequence is 15 residues long. V was trimmed by 2 bases and J by 5 bases, leaving 14 bases between them. The CDR3 region is CAISEEGILGDTQYF. CDR3 in DNA: TGTGCCATCAGTGAGGAAGGTATCCTGGGAGATACGCAGTATTTT.

The V gene is TRBV10-3, the J gene TRBJ1-2; possible D gene TRBD1, 5 bases. V lost 3 bases to trimming and J lost 2 bases, with 13 bases between them. The CDR3 totals 15 residues. Germline CDR1 is ENHRY and CDR2 is SYGVKD. CDR3 DNA: TGTGCCATCAGTGACTTGGGTCGACAGAACTATGGCTACACCTTC. It translates to CAISDLGRQNYGYTF.

This clonotype was seen a few times. The genes are TRBV7-9 and TRBJ2-7; tentatively, D is TRBD2 (6 bases). CDR1 is SEHNR, CDR2 FQNEAQ, per germline (reference sequence). Trimming left V 5 bases short and J 2 bases short, with 16 bases between. This CDR3 is 15 amino acids long. CDR3 bases: TGTGCCAGCAGCGGGAGAGGAGGGCAACCCTACGAGCAGTACTTC. Translated: CASSGRGGQPYEQYF.

This clonotype has ten or more counts. The chain carries TRBV12-3 or TRBV12-4 and TRBJ2-3, with D perhaps assigned TRBD1 or TRBD2 (5 bases each). This CDR3 has 15 amino acids. V shed 6 bases and J shed 2 bases, with 15 bases lying between them. The CDR3 loop is CASSLTGTVTDTQYF. The CDR3, as DNA: TGTGCCAGCAGCCTAACCGGGACCGTCACAGATACGCAGTATTTT.

This clonotype was detected many times. The V gene is TRBV20-1, the J gene TRBJ2-1, with 12 bases that match TRBD2. CDR3 size: 15 residues. With 5 bases clipped from V and 4 bases from J, the junction kept 6 bases outside the gene matches. CDR1 and CDR2 from the germline V gene are DFQATT and SNEGSKA (reference sequence). CDR3 sequence: CSAPRTSGDYNEQFF. As DNA, the CDR3 is TGCAGTGCTCCTAGGACTAGCGGGGATTACAATGAGCAGTTCTTC.

This chain links TRBV6-2 or TRBV6-3 with TRBJ2-1, with TRBD2 matching over 12 bases. The CDR3 has 16 amino acids. Germline V gives CDR1 MNHEY, CDR2 SVGEGT. V lost 6 bases and J lost 8; bases outside the gene matches: 11. DNA of the CDR3: TGTGCCAGCAGGGAGACTAGCGGGGGCCTTACCCATGAGCAGTTCTTC. Residues: CASRETSGGLTHEQFF.

This clonotype was detected only a few times. The chain recombines TRBV27 with TRBJ1-5, with D possibly matching TRBD1 (5 bases). Germline lookup yields CDR1 MNHEY and CDR2 SMNVEV (reference sequence). The CDR3 length is 16 residues. Between the trimmed V and J ends, which lost 3 bases and 1 base, there was a span of 13 bases. CDR3 region: CASSFGGTGSNQPQHF. DNA for the CDR3: TGTGCCAGCAGTTTTGGGGGGACCGGGAGCAATCAGCCCCAGCATTTT.

This clonotype was observed a few times. The V gene is TRBV4-3, the J gene TRBJ2-7, with unresolved D. The V end lost 6 bases, the J end lost 7 bases, and 19 bases lay between the germline ends. CDR3 size: 14 residues. CDR1 and CDR2 from the germline V gene are LGHNA and YSLEER. CDR3 protein: CASSHSGSVGEQYF. CDR3 nucleotides: TGCGCCAGCAGTCATTCTGGGTCCGTTGGGGAGCAGTACTTC.

V gene TRBV20-1 combines with J gene TRBJ2-7; TRBD2 matches 8 bases. V was pared by 4 bases and J by 4 bases, with 6 bases of the junction left unmatched. The CDR3 totals 13 residues. Looked up from germline, CDR1 is DFQATT and CDR2 is SNEGSKA (reference sequence). The DNA for the CDR3 is TGCAGTGCTAATAGCGGGATGGCTTACGAGCAGTACTTC. Translation: CSANSGMAYEQYF.

This clonotype showed up just a few times. V is TRBV7-2 and J is TRBJ1-6; D remains unclear. This CDR3 is 13 amino acids long. Trimming cost V 2 bases and J 6 bases, with 5 bases left between them. From germline, CDR1 is SGHTA and CDR2 FQGNSA. CDR3 DNA: TGTGCCAGCAGCTTAACGAGTAATTCACCCCTCCACTTT. This encodes CASSLTSNSPLHF. Using reference TRBV7-2 and TRBJ1-6 for the parts outside the CDR3, the full variable domain is GAGVSQSPSNKVTEKGKDVELRCDPISGHTALYWYRQSLGQGLEFLIYFQGNSAPDKSGLPSDRFSAERTGGSVSTLTIQRTQQEDSAVYLCASSLTSNSPLHFGNGTRLTVT.

The chain is built from TRBV24-1 and TRBJ1-2; the match to TRBD1 covers 7 bases. CDR1 KGHDR and CDR2 SFDVKD come from the germline V gene. Losses at the gene ends were 2 bases for V and 11 bases for J; bases not matched to a gene: 13. The CDR3 loop spans 15 amino acids. In nucleotides, the CDR3 is TGTGCCACCAGTGATTCCAGGGGGTCTCGAGGAAGATACACCTTC. Translated, it gives CATSDSRGSRGRYTF.

The chain is built from TRBV18 and TRBJ2-1, with 14 bases fitting TRBD2. The CDR3 is 16 residues long. Germline CDR1 reads KGHSH; CDR2 reads LQKENI. The ends lost 4 bases at V and 5 bases at J; junction bases unmatched: 4. The CDR3, as DNA: TGTGCCAGCTCACTGACTAGCGGGAGGGGGAACAATGAGCAGTTCTTC. Translated, it gives CASSLTSGRGNNEQFF.

This clonotype was counted a few times. V usage is TRBV12-3 or TRBV12-4 and J usage is TRBJ1-2; TRBD1 aligns across 8 bases. The CDR3 totals 13 residues. J gave up 8 bases and V 5 bases, and 7 bases lay outside the gene matches. In nucleotides, the CDR3 is TGTGCCAGCAGTCCTGACAGGGGTTCCGGCTACACCTTC. Residues: CASSPDRGSGYTF.

V usage is TRBV6-1 and J usage is TRBJ1-4, with 7 bases identical to TRBD1. Unmatched junction bases numbered 9, after V lost 5 bases and J lost 0 bases. Germline lookup yields CDR1 MNHNS and CDR2 SASEGT. CDR3 size: 17 residues. The CDR3 sequence: CASSQPGTVATNEKLFF. For the CDR3, the DNA is TGTGCCAGCAGTCAGCCCGGGACAGTGGCAACTAATGAAAAACTGTTTTTT.

The rearrangement links TRBV29-1 to TRBJ2-1; 9 bases map to TRBD1. The length of the CDR3 is 18 residues. V dropped 2 bases and J dropped 3; count of bases not matched to a gene: 14. The germline CDR1 and CDR2 sequences are SQVTM and ANQGSEA. The CDR3 DNA reads as TGCAGCGTTGAACCTGGGGTTCCGGGGACAGGGATCTACAATGAGCAGTTCTTC. It encodes CSVEPGVPGTGIYNEQFF.